This TCR beta chain came from a study of cytomegalovirus exposure and HLA in healthy donors. Study outcomes and limitations: When analyzed later, a missense DCLRE1C variant was found to be linked to TCR beta V- and J-gene trimming. Some TCR beta chains (164 of them) were listed as cytomegalovirus-associated. Looking again later, the authors saw that most CMV-associated TCR beta chains seemed HLA-restricted.

Concerning this clone: Its antigen is unidentified.

13 Jbeta primers and 60 Vbeta primers were used for the PCR. Generated by immunoSEQ multiplex PCR, the TCRdb table keeps only in-frame clones and is missing some. Among about 140,000 clones listed, 60% to 80% were seen once. The CDR3 is 15 residues long. Germline V gives CDR1 SGDLS, CDR2 YYNGEE. After removal of 4 bases from V and 3 bases from J, the junction contained 8 bases not matched to a gene. The rearrangement links TRBV9 to TRBJ2-7, with 9 bases that match TRBD1. The receptor's source is a male donor in good health and CMV-seronegative. The sample comprised PBMCs. The DNA for the CDR3 is TGTGCCAGCAGCCTAGGGGACAGGGAGGTCTACGAGCAGTACTTC. Translating it yields CASSLGDREVYEQYF.